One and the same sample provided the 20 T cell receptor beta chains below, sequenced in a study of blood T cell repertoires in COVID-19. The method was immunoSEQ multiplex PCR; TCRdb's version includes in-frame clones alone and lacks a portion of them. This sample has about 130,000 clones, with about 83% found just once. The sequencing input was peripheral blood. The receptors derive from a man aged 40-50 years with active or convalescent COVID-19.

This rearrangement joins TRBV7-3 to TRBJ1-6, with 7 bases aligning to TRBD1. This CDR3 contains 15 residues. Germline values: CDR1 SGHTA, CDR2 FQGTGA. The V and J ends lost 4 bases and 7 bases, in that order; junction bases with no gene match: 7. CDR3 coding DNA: TGTGCCAGCAGCTCACAGGGGTTGGGGAATTCACCCCTCCACTTT. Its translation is CASSSQGLGNSPLHF. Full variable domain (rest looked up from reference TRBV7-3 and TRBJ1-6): GAGVSQTPSNKVTEKGKYVELRCDPISGHTALYWYRQSLGQGPEFLIYFQGTGAADDSGLPNDRFFAVRPEGSVSTLKIQRTERGDSAVYLCASSSQGLGNSPLHFGNGTRLTVT.

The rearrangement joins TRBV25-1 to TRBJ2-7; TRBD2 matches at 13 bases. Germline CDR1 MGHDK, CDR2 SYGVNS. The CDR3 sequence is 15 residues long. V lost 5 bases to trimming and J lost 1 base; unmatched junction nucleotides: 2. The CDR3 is CASSSTSGGSYEQYF. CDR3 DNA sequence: TGTGCCAGCAGTTCGACTAGCGGGGGGTCCTACGAGCAGTACTTC.

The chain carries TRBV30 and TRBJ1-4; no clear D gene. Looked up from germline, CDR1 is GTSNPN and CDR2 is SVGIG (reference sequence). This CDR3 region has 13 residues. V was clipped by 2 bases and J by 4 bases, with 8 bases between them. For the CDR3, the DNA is TGTGCCTGGAGTTTCGGGTATAATGAAAAACTGTTTTTT. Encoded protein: CAWSFGYNEKLFF.

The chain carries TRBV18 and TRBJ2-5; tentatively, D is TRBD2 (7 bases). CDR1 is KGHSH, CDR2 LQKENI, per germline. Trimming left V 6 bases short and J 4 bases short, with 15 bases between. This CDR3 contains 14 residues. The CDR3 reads CASSQGGDRETQYF. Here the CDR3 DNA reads TGTGCCAGCTCTCAAGGGGGGGACCGAGAGACCCAGTACTTC.

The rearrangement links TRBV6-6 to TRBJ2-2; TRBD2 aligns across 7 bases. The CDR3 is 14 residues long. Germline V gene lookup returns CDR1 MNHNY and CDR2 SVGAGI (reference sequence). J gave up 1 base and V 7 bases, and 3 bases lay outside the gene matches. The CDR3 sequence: CASKASGNTGELFF. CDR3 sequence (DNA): TGTGCCAGCAAGGCTAGCGGGAACACCGGGGAGCTGTTTTTT.

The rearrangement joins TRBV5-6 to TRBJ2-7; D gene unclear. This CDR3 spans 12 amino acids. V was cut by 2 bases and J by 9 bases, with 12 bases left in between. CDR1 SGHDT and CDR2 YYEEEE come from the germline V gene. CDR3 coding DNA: TGTGCCAGCAGCTTCCAGGCTGTAGGGCAGTACTTC. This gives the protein CASSFQAVGQYF.

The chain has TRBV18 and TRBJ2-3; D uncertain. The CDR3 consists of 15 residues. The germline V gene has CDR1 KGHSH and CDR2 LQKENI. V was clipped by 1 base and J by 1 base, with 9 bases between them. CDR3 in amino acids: CASSPLGARTDTQYF. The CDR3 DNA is TGTGCCAGCTCACCACTCGGAGCCCGCACAGATACGCAGTATTTT. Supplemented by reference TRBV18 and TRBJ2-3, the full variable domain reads NAGVMQNPRHLVRRRGQEARLRCSPMKGHSHVYWYRQLPEEGLKFMVYLQKENIIDESGMPKERFSAEFPKEGPSILRIQQVVRGDSAAYFCASSPLGARTDTQYFGPGTRLTVL.

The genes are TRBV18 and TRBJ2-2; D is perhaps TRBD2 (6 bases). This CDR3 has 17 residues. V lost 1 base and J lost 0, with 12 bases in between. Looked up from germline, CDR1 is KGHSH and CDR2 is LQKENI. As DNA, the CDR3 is TGTGCCAGCTCACCACGAATGGCGGGAACGAACACCGGGGAGCTGTTTTTT. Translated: CASSPRMAGTNTGELFF. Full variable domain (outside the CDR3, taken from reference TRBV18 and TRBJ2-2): NAGVMQNPRHLVRRRGQEARLRCSPMKGHSHVYWYRQLPEEGLKFMVYLQKENIIDESGMPKERFSAEFPKEGPSILRIQQVVRGDSAAYFCASSPRMAGTNTGELFFGEGSRLTVL.

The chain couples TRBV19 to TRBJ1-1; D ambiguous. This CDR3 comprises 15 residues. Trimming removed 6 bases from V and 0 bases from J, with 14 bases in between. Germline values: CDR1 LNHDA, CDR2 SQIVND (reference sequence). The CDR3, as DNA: TGTGCCAGTAGCAGCAGTCGTCAGGTGAACACTGAAGCTTTCTTT. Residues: CASSSSRQVNTEAFF.

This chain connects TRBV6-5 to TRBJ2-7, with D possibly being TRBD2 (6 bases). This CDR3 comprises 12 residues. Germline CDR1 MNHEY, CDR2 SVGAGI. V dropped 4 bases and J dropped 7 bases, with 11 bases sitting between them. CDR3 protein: CASSSPGEEQYF. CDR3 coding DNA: TGTGCCAGCAGTTCCCCGGGGGAGGAGCAGTACTTC.

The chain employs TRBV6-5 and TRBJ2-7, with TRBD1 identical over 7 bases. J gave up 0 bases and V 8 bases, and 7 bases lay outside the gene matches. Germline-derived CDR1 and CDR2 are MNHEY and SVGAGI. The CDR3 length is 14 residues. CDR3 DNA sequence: TGTGCCAGCCGGGACAGCGGATCCTCCTACGAGCAGTACTTC. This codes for CASRDSGSSYEQYF.

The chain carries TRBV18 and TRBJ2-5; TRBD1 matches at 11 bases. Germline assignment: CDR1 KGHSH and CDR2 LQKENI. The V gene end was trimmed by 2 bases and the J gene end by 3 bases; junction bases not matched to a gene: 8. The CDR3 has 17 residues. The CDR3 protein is CASSPLAMGQGEETQYF. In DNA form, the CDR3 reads TGTGCCAGCTCACCATTGGCGATGGGACAGGGGGAAGAGACCCAGTACTTC.

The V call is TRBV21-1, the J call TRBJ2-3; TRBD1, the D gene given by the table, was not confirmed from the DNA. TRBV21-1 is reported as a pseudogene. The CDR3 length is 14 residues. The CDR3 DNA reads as TGTGCCAGCAGACAGGGGAGTGAGGCAGATACGCAGTATTTT. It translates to CASRQGSEADTQYF.

The CDR3 coding sequence is TGTGCCAGCAGCCAGAAAGGGGGCACTGAAGCTTTCTTT. Its translation is CASSQKGGTEAFF. The V call is TRBV5-5, the J call TRBJ1-1; weak D call: TRBD1 (6 bases). Trimming shortened V by 4 bases and J by 4 bases, and 11 bases separated the two germline ends. Germline CDR1 SGHKS, CDR2 YYEKEE (reference sequence). This CDR3 is built from 13 residues.

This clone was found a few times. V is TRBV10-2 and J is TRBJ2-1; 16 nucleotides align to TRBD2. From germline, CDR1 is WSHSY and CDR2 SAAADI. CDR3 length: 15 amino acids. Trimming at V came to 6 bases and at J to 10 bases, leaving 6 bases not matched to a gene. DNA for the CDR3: TGCGCCAGCAGGGGACTAGCGGGGGGGCCAGGGGAGCAGTTCTTC. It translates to CASRGLAGGPGEQFF.

The CDR3 region is CASSQDPDRGFYNEQFF. The CDR3, as DNA: TGTGCCAGCAGCCAAGACCCGGACAGGGGGTTCTACAATGAGCAGTTCTTC. The genes are TRBV14 and TRBJ2-1; 10 bases are shared with TRBD1. Germline CDR1 is SGHDN and CDR2 is FVKESK. The junction had 5 bases not matched to a gene; V was cut back by 0 bases and J by 3 bases. The length of the CDR3 is 17 residues.

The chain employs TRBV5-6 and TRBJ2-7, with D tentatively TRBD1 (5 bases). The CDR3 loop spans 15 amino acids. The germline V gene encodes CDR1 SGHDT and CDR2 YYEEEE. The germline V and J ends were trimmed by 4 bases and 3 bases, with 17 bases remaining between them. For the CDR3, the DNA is TGTGCCAGCAGCCCTCTGACAGCAGCATACTACGAGCAGTACTTC. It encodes CASSPLTAAYYEQYF.

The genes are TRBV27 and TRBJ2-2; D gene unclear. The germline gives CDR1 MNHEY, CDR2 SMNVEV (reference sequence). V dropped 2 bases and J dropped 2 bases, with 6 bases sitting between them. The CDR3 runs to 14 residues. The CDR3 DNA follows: TGTGCCAGCAGTTTAGAGACTAACACCGGGGAGCTGTTTTTT. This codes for CASSLETNTGELFF.

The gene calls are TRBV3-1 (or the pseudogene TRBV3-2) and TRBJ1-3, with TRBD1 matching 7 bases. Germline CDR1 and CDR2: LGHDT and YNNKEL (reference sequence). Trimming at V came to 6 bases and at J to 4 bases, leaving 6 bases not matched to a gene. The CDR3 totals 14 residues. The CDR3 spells CASSERTGGNTIYF. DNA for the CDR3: TGTGCCAGCAGTGAACGGACAGGCGGAAACACCATATATTTT.

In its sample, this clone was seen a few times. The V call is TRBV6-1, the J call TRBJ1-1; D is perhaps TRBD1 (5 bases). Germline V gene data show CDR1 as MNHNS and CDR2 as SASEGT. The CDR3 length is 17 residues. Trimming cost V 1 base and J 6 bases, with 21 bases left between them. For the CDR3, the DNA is TGTGCCAGCAGTGAAGGGACAAGGGTTGCGGTAATTTCTGAAGCTTTCTTT. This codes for CASSEGTRVAVISEAFF.